This record looks at one TCR beta chain sequence and its context. Antigen unknown. This sample was included in a study of T cell responses to AZD1222 COVID-19 vaccine. Study conclusions and caveats: Unmutated variant regions are reportedly targeted by nearly half of spike-specific TCRs. Vaccine-associated CD4 TCRs spanned spike, dominant at 160-218 and 743-854.

The assay was immunoSEQ multiplex PCR, and TCRdb's table has in-frame clones only and misses some. The table has more than 85,000 clones, 86% seen once; the top ten hold 4% to 6%. The CDR3 consists of 13 residues. Trimming stripped 6 bases from V and 7 bases from J, with 15 bases between. The V gene's germline CDR1 is LGHNA and CDR2 YSLEER. This sequence was found in an adult in good health. The sample here was peripheral blood, taken on day 0 of AZD1222 vaccination. The chain joins TRBV4-3 to TRBJ1-2; tentative D call: TRBD1 (5 bases). The CDR3 nucleotides are TGCGCCAGCAGTTATCAGGTCGGGGGTGGCTACACCTTC. It encodes CASSYQVGGGYTF.